A selection of T cell receptor beta chains follows, all from one sample in a study of shared clonotypes between healthy human individuals. Using immunoSEQ multiplex PCR, the repertoire was profiled, and TCRdb retains in-frame clones only, with some absent. The sample shows 600,000 or so clones, 98% of them seen only once. The sequenced material came from naive CD8+ T cells sorted from blood. These receptors were taken from a man aged 30 to 45 in good health. CDR3s include the opening cysteine and the closing phenylalanine or tryptophan. Each record gives: clone size, D gene, V gene, J gene, CDR3 protein, CDR3 DNA. A D gene is named only where the DNA matches it firmly. The size entry is marked missing in some rows and otherwise reads once, few, many or a size class.

-	-	TRBV7-2	TRBJ2-7	CASSPLLPAAGVYEQYF	TGTGCCAGCAGCCCTCTCCTCCCGGCGGCCGGAGTCTACGAGCAGTACTTC
-	-	TRBV15	TRBJ2-1	CATSSLALEQFF	TGTGCCACCAGCAGTCTAGCTCTGGAGCAGTTCTTC
-	-	TRBV5-5	TRBJ2-2	CASSLGDFYPGNTGELFF	TGTGCCAGCAGCTTAGGGGACTTCTACCCCGGGAACACCGGGGAGCTGTTTTTT
-	-	TRBV4-2	TRBJ2-7	CASSQDLPAAGLSYEQYF	TGTGCCAGCAGCCAAGATCTACCGGCCGCAGGCCTCTCCTACGAGCAGTACTTC
-	-	TRBV19	TRBJ1-2	CASSNYDDYGYTF	TGTGCCAGTAGTAACTACGACGACTATGGCTACACCTTC
-	-	TRBV7-8	TRBJ1-5	CASSPEAGDSNQPQHF	TGTGCCAGCAGCCCAGAAGCCGGAGATAGCAATCAGCCCCAGCATTTT
-	-	TRBV27	TRBJ2-7	CASSLGRQSYEQYF	TGTGCCAGCAGTTTAGGAAGACAGTCCTACGAGCAGTACTTC
-	-	TRBV9	TRBJ2-7	CASSAPASEQYF	TGTGCCAGCAGCGCCCCAGCCAGTGAGCAGTACTTC
-	-	TRBV10-3	TRBJ2-3	CAISKKDSTDTQYF	TGTGCCATCAGTAAGAAGGATAGCACAGATACGCAGTATTTT
-	-	TRBV11-2	TRBJ2-7	CASSLGPDYEQYF	TGTGCCAGCAGCTTAGGGCCCGACTACGAGCAGTACTTC
-	-	TRBV28	TRBJ2-3	CASSPIADTQYF	TGTGCCAGCAGTCCTATTGCAGATACGCAGTATTTT
-	-	TRBV27	TRBJ1-4	CASSVRQDYNEKLFF	TGTGCCAGCAGTGTGCGACAGGACTACAATGAAAAACTGTTTTTT
-	-	TRBV2	TRBJ2-6	CASSEYGSGANVLTF	TGTGCCAGCAGTGAATATGGTTCTGGGGCCAACGTCCTGACTTTC
-	-	TRBV7-6	TRBJ2-7	CASSINYASREQYF	TGTGCCAGCAGCATTAACTACGCCAGTCGCGAGCAGTACTTC
-	-	TRBV10-3	TRBJ2-1	CAISEIDSGYNEQFF	TGTGCCATCAGTGAAATAGATTCAGGCTACAATGAGCAGTTCTTC
-	TRBD2	TRBV4-1	TRBJ2-7	CASSQAEGLAAAYEQYF	TGCGCCAGCAGCCAGGCTGAGGGACTAGCGGCCGCCTACGAGCAGTACTTC
-	TRBD1	TRBV28	TRBJ2-1	CASRSQQGYEQFF	TGTGCCAGCAGAAGTCAACAGGGGTATGAGCAGTTCTTC
-	-	TRBV2	TRBJ1-2	CASSEGWEDLYGYTF	TGTGCCAGCAGTGAGGGGTGGGAAGATCTCTATGGCTACACCTTC
once	TRBD2	TRBV7-2	TRBJ2-3	CASSLDPAGWSDTQYF	TGTGCCAGCAGCTTAGACCCAGCGGGATGGTCGGATACGCAGTATTTT
-	TRBD2	TRBV11-2	TRBJ2-7	CASSPRLAGDEQYF	TGTGCCAGCAGCCCTCGACTAGCGGGAGACGAGCAGTACTTC
-	-	TRBV6-4	TRBJ1-4	CASVKGRFVVGEKLFF	TGTGCCAGCGTGAAGGGGAGGTTCGTCGTAGGTGAAAAACTGTTTTTT
-	TRBD1	TRBV27	TRBJ1-2	CASSPKPDRGLGFRPPGYTF	TGTGCCAGCAGTCCGAAACCCGACAGGGGGCTGGGATTCCGCCCTCCTGGCTACACCTTC
-	-	TRBV11-2	TRBJ2-7	CASSLDRGSFYEQYF	TGTGCCAGCAGCTTAGATCGAGGGAGTTTTTACGAGCAGTACTTC
-	-	TRBV18	TRBJ2-7	CASSRGSEQYF	TGTGCCAGCTCTAGGGGTTCCGAGCAGTACTTC
-	-	TRBV29-1	TRBJ1-1	CSVESLNTEAFF	TGCAGCGTTGAATCCTTGAACACTGAAGCTTTCTTT
-	TRBD1	TRBV7-2	TRBJ2-1	CASSFPRFGTGAPNEQFF	TGTGCCAGCAGCTTTCCAAGGTTTGGGACAGGGGCGCCTAATGAGCAGTTCTTC
-	-	TRBV7-2	TRBJ2-7	CASSTSPRGIYEQYF	TGTGCCAGCAGCACATCCCCAAGGGGGATCTACGAGCAGTACTTC
once	-	TRBV6-5	TRBJ2-1	CASSTNPLEQFF	TGTGCCAGCAGTACAAACCCCTTAGAGCAGTTCTTC
-	TRBD2	TRBV27	TRBJ2-7	CASSLGLAGVPNEQYF	TGTGCCAGCAGTTTAGGACTAGCGGGAGTCCCTAACGAGCAGTACTTC
-	TRBD1	TRBV5-1	TRBJ2-7	CASSFGQDLYEQYF	TGCGCCAGCAGCTTCGGACAGGATTTATACGAGCAGTACTTC
once	TRBD1	TRBV9	TRBJ2-1	CASSVEGTDYNEQFF	TGTGCCAGCAGCGTAGAAGGGACAGATTACAATGAGCAGTTCTTC
-	-	TRBV11-2	TRBJ2-7	CASSFRAAAYEQYF	TGTGCCAGCAGCTTTAGGGCGGCTGCCTACGAGCAGTACTTC
-	-	TRBV29-1	TRBJ2-7	CSVWTTYEQYF	TGCAGCGTTTGGACAACCTACGAGCAGTACTTC
-	-	TRBV15	TRBJ2-1	CATSRPPSGLTDEQFF	TGTGCCACCAGCAGGCCCCCGAGCGGCCTTACGGATGAGCAGTTCTTC
-	-	TRBV4-2	TRBJ2-7	CASSPLGGGSYEQYF	TGTGCCAGCAGCCCCCTTGGGGGAGGCTCCTACGAGCAGTACTTC
-	-	TRBV4-1	TRBJ2-1	CASSQEQRYNEQFF	TGCGCCAGCAGCCAGGAGCAAAGGTACAATGAGCAGTTCTTC
-	TRBD2	TRBV6-1	TRBJ2-1	CASSVGLAEFGYNEQFF	TGTGCCAGCAGTGTTGGACTAGCGGAATTTGGCTACAATGAGCAGTTCTTC
-	TRBD2	TRBV28	TRBJ2-2	CASSSPISTSENTGELFF	TGTGCCAGCAGTTCGCCAATTTCGACTAGCGAAAACACCGGGGAGCTGTTTTTT
-	-	TRBV28	TRBJ2-7	CASSLYPGGAYEQYF	TGTGCCAGCAGTTTATATCCAGGGGGGGCCTACGAGCAGTACTTC
-	-	TRBV6-5	TRBJ2-7	CASSYSAEMDEQYF	TGTGCCAGCAGTTACTCCGCAGAAATGGACGAGCAGTACTTC
-	TRBD2	TRBV7-2	TRBJ2-1	CASSIASGSSYNEQFF	TGTGCCAGCAGCATAGCTAGCGGTAGCTCCTACAATGAGCAGTTCTTC
-	TRBD2	TRBV7-9	TRBJ2-1	CASSPRTSVHNEQFF	TGTGCCAGCAGCCCTCGGACTAGCGTCCACAATGAGCAGTTCTTC
once	-	TRBV10-2	TRBJ2-1	CASSAYNEQFF	TGCGCCAGCAGTGCTTACAATGAGCAGTTCTTC